The 16 T cell receptor beta chains given below trace back to one sample, sequenced in a study of immune cell composition in non-small cell lung cancer. The assay was immunoSEQ multiplex PCR, and TCRdb's table has in-frame clones only and misses some. Of under 9,000 clones in the sample, about 68% were seen once. Normal lung was taken at the farthest possible site, at least 3 cm from tumour. The specimen sequenced was non-adjacent lung tissue. All receptors come from a human donor with non-small cell lung cancer.

The chain couples TRBV29-1 to TRBJ2-7; weak D call: TRBD1 (7 bases). This CDR3 is built from 13 residues. Germline V gives CDR1 SQVTM, CDR2 ANQGSEA. V was clipped by 7 bases and J by 2 bases, with 15 bases between them. The CDR3 sequence is CSARAGGTYEQYF. The DNA of the CDR3 is TGCAGCGCTAGGGCAGGGGGGACCTACGAGCAGTACTTC.

The chain is built from TRBV4-1 and TRBJ2-3; 8 bases align to TRBD2. The CDR3 is 16 residues long. Germline values: CDR1 MGHRA, CDR2 YSYEKL. V lost 5 bases, J lost 0 bases, and 7 bases stayed unmatched. The CDR3 here is CASSDYLAGSTDTQYF. CDR3 nucleotides: TGCGCCAGCAGCGATTATTTAGCGGGGAGCACAGATACGCAGTATTTT.

The rearrangement joins TRBV7-9 to TRBJ1-1, with D perhaps matching TRBD1 (5 bases). Trimming took 7 bases from V and 0 from J, leaving 9 bases between them. The CDR3 consists of 13 residues. Germline V gene sequence: CDR1 SEHNR, CDR2 FQNEAQ (reference sequence). DNA of the CDR3: TGTGCCAGCACGGACAAGATGAACACTGAAGCTTTCTTT. Residues: CASTDKMNTEAFF.

This chain's CDR3 is CASSLGTGSGQGYTF. In nucleotides, the CDR3 is TGTGCCAGCAGCTTAGGGACAGGGAGTGGGCAAGGCTACACCTTC. The J gene is TRBJ1-2, the V gene TRBV7-8; 8 bases are a match to TRBD1. This CDR3 is built from 15 residues. Germline V CDR1 and CDR2: SGHVS, FQNEAQ. The junction had 9 bases not matched to a gene; V was cut back by 1 base and J by 8 bases.

This chain connects TRBV25-1 to TRBJ1-6; 7 bases map to TRBD1. Per the germline V gene, CDR1 is MGHDK and CDR2 is SYGVNS. CDR3 length equals 14 residues. Trimming at V came to 3 bases and at J to 7 bases, leaving 3 bases not matched to a gene. CDR3 bases: TGTGCCAGCAGTGAGGGGACAGCGAATTCACCCCTCCACTTT. As protein: CASSEGTANSPLHF. Filled out from reference TRBV25-1 and TRBJ1-6, the complete variable domain reads EADIYQTPRYLVIGTGKKITLECSQTMGHDKMYWYQQDPGMELHLIHYSYGVNSTEKGDLSSESTVSRIRTEHFPLTLESARPSHTSQYLCASSEGTANSPLHFGNGTRLTVT.

V is TRBV6-1 and J is TRBJ1-1; a weak D match, TRBD1 (5 bases). Germline V gene sequence: CDR1 MNHNS, CDR2 SASEGT. V was trimmed by 4 bases and J by 7 bases, leaving 13 bases between them. CDR3 size: 13 residues. DNA of the CDR3: TGTGCCAGCAGTGTGACAGATTCGGTTGAAGCTTTCTTT. It codes for CASSVTDSVEAFF.

This clone was seen a few times. The V gene is TRBV4-3, the J gene TRBJ2-2; D possibly corresponds to TRBD2 (5 bases). The CDR3 extends over 14 amino acids. The V gene lost 4 bases and the J gene lost 6 bases, with 12 bases spanning the gap. Germline-derived CDR1 and CDR2 are LGHNA and YSLEER. The CDR3 coding sequence is TGCGCCAGCAGCCTCCGTGGCGGGCCCGGGGAGCTGTTTTTT. This gives the protein CASSLRGGPGELFF.

The V call is TRBV10-3, the J call TRBJ2-5, with D unclear. Germline lookup yields CDR1 ENHRY and CDR2 SYGVKD. The CDR3 contains 14 residues. V lost 0 bases, J lost 6 bases, and 11 bases lay in between. The CDR3 DNA reads TGTGCCATCAGTGAGTCGAACGGAGAGAAGACCCAGTACTTC. Translating it yields CAISESNGEKTQYF.

J is TRBJ2-1 and V is TRBV7-2, with TRBD2 identical over 13 bases. The CDR3 totals 15 residues. The germline gives CDR1 SGHTA, CDR2 FQGNSA. Germline trimming cut 6 bases from V and 10 bases from J; bases unmatched to any gene: 9. In DNA form, the CDR3 reads TGTGCCAGCAGGCTACTAGCGGGGGGGACGGGGGAGCAGTTCTTC. Translating it yields CASRLLAGGTGEQFF.

The V gene is TRBV7-9, the J gene TRBJ2-7, with TRBD2 identical over 10 bases. With V trimmed by 1 base and J by 3 bases, 3 bases remained unmatched. The germline CDR1 and CDR2 sequences are SEHNR and FQNEAQ (reference sequence). The CDR3 sequence is 15 residues long. The CDR3: CASSLGTSGYYEQYF. CDR3 nucleotides: TGTGCCAGCAGCTTAGGGACTAGCGGATACTACGAGCAGTACTTC. Supplemented by reference TRBV7-9 and TRBJ2-7, the full variable domain reads DTGVSQNPRHKITKRGQNVTFRCDPISEHNRLYWYRQTLGQGPEFLTYFQNEAQLEKSRLLSDRFSAERPKGSFSTLEIQRTEQGDSAMYLCASSLGTSGYYEQYFGPGTRLTVT.

The chain combines TRBV4-3 with TRBJ2-5; 14 bases line up with TRBD2. The CDR3 totals 18 residues. The germline gives CDR1 LGHNA, CDR2 YSLEER. With V trimmed by 3 bases and J by 4 bases, 10 bases remained unmatched. The CDR3 sequence: CASSQKPRGTSGGETQYF. CDR3 in DNA: TGCGCCAGCAGCCAGAAGCCCAGAGGGACTAGCGGGGGAGAGACCCAGTACTTC.

The CDR3 reads CASSGLNTEAFF. The CDR3 bases are TGTGCCAGCAGTGGTCTCAACACTGAAGCTTTCTTT. The V and J genes are TRBV25-1 and TRBJ1-1; no clear D gene. V shed 4 bases and J shed 2 bases, with 5 bases lying between them. The CDR3 covers 12 residues. Germline V gene data show CDR1 as MGHDK and CDR2 as SYGVNS.

The chain has TRBV5-6 and TRBJ1-2; TRBD1 is a possible D gene (6 bases). The CDR3 runs 13 residues. Germline values: CDR1 SGHDT, CDR2 YYEEEE. V lost 3 bases and J 2 bases, leaving 8 bases between the germline ends. CDR3 region: CASSSTGNYGYTF. The CDR3 coding sequence is TGTGCCAGCAGCTCTACAGGGAACTATGGCTACACCTTC.

DNA of the CDR3: TGTGCCAGCTCACCTCGACAGGGAAACACCGGGGAGCTGTTTTTT. Its translation: CASSPRQGNTGELFF. J is TRBJ2-2 and V is TRBV18; 7 nucleotides line up with TRBD1. Trimming cost V 3 bases and J 2 bases; bases outside gene matches: 3. The CDR3 loop spans 15 amino acids. Germline V CDR1 and CDR2: KGHSH, LQKENI.

The chain couples TRBV5-5 to TRBJ2-3, with D possibly being TRBD1 (6 bases). Germline V CDR1 and CDR2: SGHKS, YYEKEE (reference sequence). The CDR3 covers 13 residues. V was cut by 0 bases and J by 6 bases, with 8 bases left in between. As DNA, the CDR3 is TGTGCCAGCAGCTTGGCAGGACAGGATACGCAGTATTTT. It specifies CASSLAGQDTQYF.

The V gene is TRBV6-1, the J gene TRBJ1-2, with D unresolved. The germline CDR1 and CDR2 sequences are MNHNS and SASEGT. CDR3 length equals 15 residues. Trimming stripped 10 bases from V and 3 bases from J, with 21 bases between. The CDR3 nucleotides are TGTGCCATTCTTAAAAACCCAGGCACCTACTATGGCTACACCTTC. Translated: CAILKNPGTYYGYTF.